These T cell receptor beta chains were read from a single sample in a study of neurological immune-mediated disorders. TCRdb re-called the 5' RACE reads through MiXCR, storing one row per CDR3 protein. The sample records about 22,000 distinct CDR3 sequences, around 6.2% being singletons. The sample comprised CD8+ T cells from blood. The receptor source for this set is a man younger than 35 in good health. The CDR3 runs from the conserved cysteine through the conserved F or W. The order of the fields is V gene, D gene, clone size, J gene, CDR3 protein, CDR3 DNA. A D gene is named only where the DNA matches it firmly. Expanded clones get a size class; other rows say once, few or many, or leave the size out.

>TRBV5-1|-|many|TRBJ1-1
CASSLAVGNTEAFF
TGCGCCAGCAGCTTGGCCGTCGGGAACACTGAAGCTTTCTTT
>TRBV20-1|TRBD1|many|TRBJ2-7
CSVWGQGAREQYF
TGCAGTGTTTGGGGACAGGGGGCAAGGGAGCAGTACTTC
>TRBV4-3|-|many|TRBJ2-2
CAMPGHKETGELFF
TGCGCCATGCCGGGACACAAAGAGACCGGGGAGCTGTTTTTT
>TRBV21-1|-|many|TRBJ2-3
CASSKFWVDTDTQYF
TGTGCCAGCAGCAAATTCTGGGTAGACACAGATACGCAGTATTTT
>TRBV20-1|TRBD2|many|TRBJ2-5
CSAWGLAGQETQYF
TGCAGTGCTTGGGGACTAGCGGGGCAAGAGACCCAGTACTTC
>TRBV28|-|medium-sized|TRBJ2-1
CASSHSPYRKGYNEQFF
TGTGCCAGCAGCCATTCCCCGTACCGGAAAGGGTACAATGAGCAGTTCTTC
>TRBV7-9|-|many|TRBJ2-7
CASSSPRRAASYEQYF
TGTGCCAGCAGCTCCCCACGGCGGGCAGCATCCTACGAGCAGTACTTC
>TRBV20-1|-|many|TRBJ2-1
CSASPASNEQFF
TGCAGTGCTAGCCCGGCGAGTAATGAGCAGTTCTTC
>TRBV24-1|-|many|TRBJ1-2
CATSVSGESSGYTF
TGTGCCACCAGTGTTTCAGGGGAAAGCTCTGGCTACACCTTC
>TRBV6-2/TRBV6-3|-|many|TRBJ1-1
CASDPRGGAPPTEAFF
TGTGCCAGCGATCCACGGGGAGGGGCGCCTCCCACTGAAGCTTTCTTT
>TRBV27|TRBD1|many|TRBJ1-6
CASTWGQGASPLHF
TGTGCCAGCACCTGGGGACAGGGGGCTTCACCCCTCCACTTT
>TRBV5-1|-|many|TRBJ2-4
CASSFERGMGNIQYF
TGCGCCAGCAGCTTCGAACGGGGAATGGGAAACATTCAGTACTTC
>TRBV5-1|-|many|TRBJ1-5
CASSLGGHSNQPQHF
TGCGCCAGCAGCTTGGGGGGACACAGCAATCAGCCCCAGCATTTT
>TRBV7-2|-|many|TRBJ1-5
CASNQGSSQPQHF
TGTGCCAGCAATCAGGGGTCAAGCCAGCCCCAGCATTTT
>TRBV7-9|TRBD1|many|TRBJ2-4
CASSPRDRGYIQYF
TGTGCCAGCAGCCCCCGGGACAGGGGGTACATTCAGTACTTC
>TRBV7-9|TRBD1|many|TRBJ1-1
CASSLDRGYTEAFF
TGTGCCAGCAGCTTAGACAGGGGATATACTGAAGCTTTCTTT
>TRBV6-2/TRBV6-3|TRBD2|many|TRBJ2-1
CASAPGGLWQFF
TGTGCCAGCGCCCCGGGGGGGTTGTGGCAGTTCTTC
>TRBV5-1|-|many|TRBJ1-1
CASSFRVNTEAFF
TGCGCCAGCAGCTTCCGGGTCAACACTGAAGCTTTCTTT
>TRBV5-6|-|many|TRBJ1-1
CASSLWAGDFTEAFF
TGTGCCAGCAGCTTGTGGGCGGGGGATTTCACTGAAGCTTTCTTT
>TRBV6-6|TRBD1|many|TRBJ1-5
CASSSPRDRGRGQPQHF
TGTGCCAGCAGCTCCCCCCGGGACAGGGGGCGAGGTCAGCCCCAGCATTTT
>TRBV30|-|-|TRBJ1-1
CAWTTATSEAFF
TGTGCCTGGACGACGGCTACGAGTGAAGCTTTCTTT
>TRBV6-5|TRBD1|many|TRBJ2-5
CASRKGQLIQETQYF
TGTGCCAGCAGGAAGGGACAGCTGATACAAGAGACCCAGTACTTC
>TRBV10-3|TRBD2|many|TRBJ2-3
CAIRTTLAGGEDTQYF
TGTGCCATCAGAACCACACTAGCGGGGGGGGAGGATACGCAGTATTTT
>TRBV9|-|-|TRBJ2-7
CASSSGACSSSYEQYF
TGTGCCAGCAGCTCGGGGGCGTGTAGCAGCTCCTACGAGCAGTACTTC
>TRBV6-5|-|many|TRBJ2-7
CASSYSQASYEQYF
TGTGCCAGCAGTTACAGCCAGGCCTCCTACGAGCAGTACTTC
>TRBV5-1|-|many|TRBJ2-7
CASSLEPGHSYEQYF
TGCGCCAGCAGCTTGGAACCGGGACACTCCTACGAGCAGTACTTC
>TRBV5-5|TRBD1|many|TRBJ1-2
CASSSDRGHVYGYTF
TGTGCCAGCAGCTCGGACAGGGGGCATGTCTATGGCTACACCTTC
>TRBV14|-|many|TRBJ1-6
CASSHTGLLNSPLHF
TGTGCCAGCAGCCATACAGGTCTACTTAATTCACCCCTCCACTTT
>TRBV9|TRBD1|few|TRBJ1-2
CASRATGTGGGYGYTF
TGTGCCAGCAGAGCCACCGGGACAGGGGGCGGCTATGGCTACACCTTC
>TRBV29-1|TRBD2|few|TRBJ2-7
CSAVPLGGGTSQYF
TGCAGCGCCGTACCACTCGGCGGGGGGACCTCGCAGTACTTC
>TRBV7-9|TRBD1|many|TRBJ1-4
CASSFGQGREKLFF
TGTGCCAGCAGCTTCGGACAGGGTCGTGAAAAACTGTTTTTT
>TRBV20-1|TRBD1|medium-sized|TRBJ1-3
CSASYLDRKRLSGNTIYF
TGCAGTGCTAGTTATCTGGACAGGAAAAGGCTCTCTGGAAACACCATATATTTT
>TRBV13|TRBD2|many|TRBJ2-7
CASSPGGSISYEQYF
TGTGCCAGCAGCCCGGGGGGGTCGATCTCCTACGAGCAGTACTTC
>TRBV13|-|many|TRBJ1-1
CASSNPRGRLNTEAFF
TGTGCCAGCAGCAACCCCAGGGGCAGACTGAACACTGAAGCTTTCTTT
>TRBV6-5|-|many|TRBJ2-1
CASSNPLRVGYNEQFF
TGTGCCAGCAGTAACCCCCTCCGAGTGGGTTACAATGAGCAGTTCTTC
>TRBV5-1|-|-|TRBJ2-7
CASSPTTGASYEQYF
TGCGCCAGCAGCCCTACCACGGGGGCGAGCTACGAGCAGTACTTC
>TRBV20-1|-|many|TRBJ2-1
CSARDGGREYNEQFF
TGCAGTGCTAGAGACGGGGGGCGGGAGTACAATGAGCAGTTCTTC
>TRBV11-1|-|many|TRBJ2-7
CASSFERGAHEQYF
TGTGCCAGCAGCTTTGAACGAGGGGCCCACGAGCAGTACTTC
>TRBV9|TRBD2|many|TRBJ2-1
CASSPLTSGGNNEQFF
TGTGCCAGCAGCCCTCTGACTAGCGGGGGGAACAATGAGCAGTTCTTC
>TRBV4-2|TRBD2|many|TRBJ2-3
CASSQELVAGSTDTQYF
TGTGCCAGCAGCCAAGAACTGGTAGCGGGGAGCACAGATACGCAGTATTTT